This T cell receptor beta chain was observed in a study of blood T cell repertoires in COVID-19. This table comes from immunoSEQ multiplex PCR, and its TCRdb copy is limited to in-frame clones, with some not included. Of 300,000 or so clones in the sample, 85% to 90% were seen once. CDR1 and CDR2 (germline): GTSNPN, SVGIG (reference sequence). V was clipped by 3 bases and J by 8 bases; unmatched bases: 7. CDR3 length equals 13 residues. This receptor was obtained from a woman between 40 and 55 years old with acute or convalescent COVID-19. This chain joins TRBV30 and TRBJ1-2, with 9 bases that match TRBD1. Material for sequencing was peripheral blood. The CDR3 sequence is CAWSGTGSVGYTF. CDR3 nucleotides: TGTGCCTGGAGCGGGACAGGGTCTGTCGGCTACACCTTC.